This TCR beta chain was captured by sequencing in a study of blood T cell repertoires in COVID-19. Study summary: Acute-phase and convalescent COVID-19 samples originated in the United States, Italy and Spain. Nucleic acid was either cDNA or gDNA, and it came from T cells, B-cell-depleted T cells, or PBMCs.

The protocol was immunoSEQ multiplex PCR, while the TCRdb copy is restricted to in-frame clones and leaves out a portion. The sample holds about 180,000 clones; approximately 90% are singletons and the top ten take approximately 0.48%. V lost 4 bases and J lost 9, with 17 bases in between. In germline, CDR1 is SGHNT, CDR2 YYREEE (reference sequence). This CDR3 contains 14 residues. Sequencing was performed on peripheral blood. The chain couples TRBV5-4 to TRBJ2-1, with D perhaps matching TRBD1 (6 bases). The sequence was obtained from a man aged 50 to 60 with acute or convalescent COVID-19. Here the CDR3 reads CASSREAGVVEQFF. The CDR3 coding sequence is TGTGCCAGCAGCCGAGAGGCAGGGGTGGTTGAGCAGTTCTTC.